These T cell receptor beta chains were read from a single sample in a study of cytomegalovirus exposure and HLA in healthy donors. The assay was immunoSEQ multiplex PCR, and TCRdb's table has in-frame clones only and misses some. The sample has over 200,000 clones, more than 75% seen once. The sample was PBMCs. All receptors come from a woman aged 40 to 55 in good health and CMV-seropositive. The CDR3 runs from the conserved cysteine through the conserved F or W. The order of the fields is V gene, clone size, D gene, CDR3 length, J gene, CDR3 protein, CDR3 DNA. A D gene is named only where the DNA matches it firmly. Not all rows give a size; the values are once, few, many and, for expanded clones, a class.

v_gene: TRBV28; abundance: -; d_gene: TRBD1; len: 15; j_gene: TRBJ2-7; CDR3aa: CASSLGGTGGHEQYF; CDR3nt: TGTGCCAGCAGTTTGGGTGGGACAGGGGGCCACGAGCAGTACTTC
v_gene: TRBV7-8; abundance: once; d_gene: TRBD2; len: 16; j_gene: TRBJ2-2; CDR3aa: CASSPRAGANTGELFF; CDR3nt: TGTGCCAGCAGCCCCCGTGCGGGGGCGAACACCGGGGAGCTGTTTTTT
v_gene: TRBV28; abundance: -; d_gene: -; len: 14; j_gene: TRBJ1-4; CDR3aa: CASSVTGLREKLFF; CDR3nt: TGTGCCAGCAGTGTTACAGGGCTGCGAGAAAAACTGTTTTTT
v_gene: TRBV27; abundance: few; d_gene: -; len: 16; j_gene: TRBJ2-6; CDR3aa: CASSFSRFSGANVLTF; CDR3nt: TGTGCCAGCAGTTTCTCACGGTTCTCTGGGGCCAACGTCCTGACTTTC
v_gene: TRBV5-1; abundance: once; d_gene: TRBD1; len: 14; j_gene: TRBJ1-1; CDR3aa: CASSLDRGATEAFF; CDR3nt: TGCGCCAGCAGCTTGGACAGGGGAGCGACTGAAGCTTTCTTT
v_gene: TRBV5-1; abundance: -; d_gene: TRBD2; len: 16; j_gene: TRBJ2-2; CDR3aa: CASSLTSGANTGELFF; CDR3nt: TGCGCCAGCAGCTTGACTAGCGGGGCGAACACCGGGGAGCTGTTTTTT
v_gene: TRBV4-2; abundance: once; d_gene: TRBD2; len: 17; j_gene: TRBJ2-1; CDR3aa: CASSQSGGGSSYNEQFF; CDR3nt: TGTGCCAGCAGCCAAAGCGGGGGGGGGAGTAGCTACAATGAGCAGTTCTTC
v_gene: TRBV9; abundance: -; d_gene: TRBD2; len: 15; j_gene: TRBJ2-7; CDR3aa: CASSARLAGVYEQYF; CDR3nt: TGTGCCAGCAGCGCCCGACTAGCGGGAGTCTACGAGCAGTACTTC
v_gene: TRBV29-1; abundance: once; d_gene: TRBD2; len: 14; j_gene: TRBJ2-1; CDR3aa: CSGLTSGGYNEQFF; CDR3nt: TGCAGCGGATTGACTAGCGGGGGCTACAATGAGCAGTTCTTC
v_gene: TRBV7-3; abundance: -; d_gene: TRBD1; len: 15; j_gene: TRBJ1-1; CDR3aa: CASSPNDRGNTEAFF; CDR3nt: TGTGCCAGCAGCCCAAACGACAGGGGGAATACTGAAGCTTTCTTT
v_gene: TRBV7-4; abundance: -; d_gene: -; len: 14; j_gene: TRBJ2-7; CDR3aa: CASSLGGTPYEQYF; CDR3nt: TGTGCCAGCAGCTTAGGTGGCACCCCCTACGAGCAGTACTTC
v_gene: TRBV7-9; abundance: -; d_gene: -; len: 15; j_gene: TRBJ1-2; CDR3aa: CASSLTGPGNYGYTF; CDR3nt: TGTGCCAGCAGCTTAACAGGGCCAGGGAACTATGGCTACACCTTC
v_gene: TRBV7-9; abundance: -; d_gene: TRBD2; len: 15; j_gene: TRBJ2-7; CDR3aa: CASSARTSGLYEQYF; CDR3nt: TGTGCCAGCAGCGCCCGGACTAGCGGACTTTACGAGCAGTACTTC
v_gene: TRBV6-1; abundance: few; d_gene: -; len: 15; j_gene: TRBJ2-2; CDR3aa: CASSASGTLTGELFF; CDR3nt: TGTGCCAGCAGTGCCTCAGGGACACTCACCGGGGAGCTGTTTTTT
v_gene: TRBV5-1; abundance: -; d_gene: TRBD2; len: 16; j_gene: TRBJ2-1; CDR3aa: CASSLNGGSSYNEQFF; CDR3nt: TGCGCCAGCAGCTTGAATGGCGGGAGCTCCTACAATGAGCAGTTCTTC
v_gene: TRBV7-9; abundance: few; d_gene: -; len: 13; j_gene: TRBJ1-2; CDR3aa: CASSLRGDYGYTF; CDR3nt: TGTGCCAGCAGCCTCAGGGGTGACTATGGCTACACCTTC
v_gene: TRBV5-8; abundance: -; d_gene: TRBD1; len: 14; j_gene: TRBJ2-6; CDR3aa: CASSQDHRGNVLTF; CDR3nt: TGTGCCAGCAGCCAAGACCACAGGGGCAACGTCCTGACTTTC
v_gene: TRBV4-3; abundance: -; d_gene: TRBD1; len: 16; j_gene: TRBJ1-1; CDR3aa: CASSQSSRQGGIGAFF; CDR3nt: TGCGCCAGCAGCCAAAGTTCTCGACAGGGCGGAATAGGAGCTTTCTTT
v_gene: TRBV7-6; abundance: few; d_gene: TRBD2; len: 15; j_gene: TRBJ2-7; CDR3aa: CASSPSGNTAYEQYF; CDR3nt: TGTGCCAGCAGCCCTAGCGGGAACACGGCCTACGAGCAGTACTTC
v_gene: TRBV5-1; abundance: -; d_gene: TRBD2; len: 16; j_gene: TRBJ2-2; CDR3aa: CASSSRGGASAGELFF; CDR3nt: TGCGCCAGCAGCTCCCGGGGGGGGGCGTCGGCCGGGGAGCTGTTTTTT
v_gene: TRBV5-1; abundance: few; d_gene: TRBD2; len: 16; j_gene: TRBJ2-1; CDR3aa: CASSLGTSGSYNEQFF; CDR3nt: TGCGCCAGCAGCTTGGGGACTAGCGGGAGCTACAATGAGCAGTTCTTC
v_gene: TRBV6-5; abundance: -; d_gene: -; len: 14; j_gene: TRBJ1-1; CDR3aa: CASSYSTVNTEAFF; CDR3nt: TGTGCCAGCAGTTACTCGACAGTGAACACTGAAGCTTTCTTT
v_gene: TRBV4-2; abundance: -; d_gene: -; len: 16; j_gene: TRBJ1-2; CDR3aa: CASSQQRPSRDYGYTF; CDR3nt: TGTGCCAGCAGCCAGCAGCGGCCCTCTCGTGACTATGGCTACACCTTC
v_gene: TRBV4-1; abundance: -; d_gene: TRBD2; len: 16; j_gene: TRBJ2-3; CDR3aa: CASSLAGTSGTDTQYF; CDR3nt: TGCGCCAGCAGCCTAGCGGGGACTAGCGGCACAGATACGCAGTATTTT
v_gene: TRBV6-6; abundance: -; d_gene: -; len: 14; j_gene: TRBJ2-7; CDR3aa: CASSYSRVLYEQYF; CDR3nt: TGTGCCAGCAGTTACTCGAGGGTTCTTTACGAGCAGTACTTC
v_gene: TRBV9; abundance: -; d_gene: TRBD2; len: 18; j_gene: TRBJ2-1; CDR3aa: CASSVATPGLAGYNEQFF; CDR3nt: TGTGCCAGCAGCGTAGCTACCCCGGGACTAGCGGGGTACAATGAGCAGTTCTTC